This is a list of T cell receptor beta chains from one sample in a study of T cell responses to AZD1222 COVID-19 vaccine. Clones were sequenced by immunoSEQ multiplex PCR, and TCRdb holds only the in-frame ones, with some missing. Among approximately 120,000 clones listed, around 89% were seen once. Material: peripheral blood, obtained on day 0 of AZD1222 vaccination. The source of these receptors is an adult in good health. CDR3s include the opening cysteine and the closing phenylalanine or tryptophan. The D gene is left open where the match is weak. Size is omitted from some rows. Given values are once, few, many or a class for expanded clones.

D: NA; size: NA; V: TRBV28; J: TRBJ2-6; DNA: TGTGCCAGCAGTTTGCCGGGCTCCTCTGGGGCCAACGTCCTGACTTTC; CDR3: CASSLPGSSGANVLTF
D: TRBD1; size: once; V: TRBV9; J: TRBJ1-1; DNA: TGTGCCAGCAGCTTCCACAAAGGGGGCTACACTGAAGCTTTCTTT; CDR3: CASSFHKGGYTEAFF
D: NA; size: NA; V: TRBV29-1; J: TRBJ1-2; DNA: TGCAGCGTTGAACGAAGGCTAGATCCCTCATATGGCTACACCTTC; CDR3: CSVERRLDPSYGYTF
D: NA; size: once; V: TRBV12-5; J: TRBJ2-2; DNA: TGTGCTAGTGGTTTGGGCGGGGCGAACACCGGGGAGCTGTTTTTT; CDR3: CASGLGGANTGELFF
D: NA; size: once; V: TRBV30; J: TRBJ1-5; DNA: TGTGCCTGGAGTGTACTGAATAGCAATCAGCCCCAGCATTTT; CDR3: CAWSVLNSNQPQHF
D: TRBD1; size: NA; V: TRBV9; J: TRBJ1-3; DNA: TGTGCCAGCAGCCCGGGACAGACGGAGGCTTCTGGAAACACCATATATTTT; CDR3: CASSPGQTEASGNTIYF
D: TRBD1; size: NA; V: TRBV27; J: TRBJ2-7; DNA: TGTGCCAGCTCATCCGGGACAGGGCCCTACGAGCAGTACTTC; CDR3: CASSSGTGPYEQYF
D: NA; size: few; V: TRBV5-1; J: TRBJ1-1; DNA: TGCGCCAGCAGCTTGGACCTTTCCTTGAACACTGAAGCTTTCTTT; CDR3: CASSLDLSLNTEAFF
D: NA; size: once; V: TRBV5-4; J: TRBJ1-4; DNA: TGTGCCAGCAGCCAACAGAGTGGAGACGAAAAACTGTTTTTT; CDR3: CASSQQSGDEKLFF
D: NA; size: NA; V: TRBV6-1; J: TRBJ2-1; DNA: TGTGCCAGCAGTGAAGGACAGACCTACAATGAGCAGTTCTTC; CDR3: CASSEGQTYNEQFF